One and the same sample provided the 20 T cell receptor beta chains below, sequenced in a study of blood T cell repertoires in COVID-19. Libraries were prepared by immunoSEQ multiplex PCR; TCRdb keeps only in-frame clonotypes and omits some of them. The table has around 140,000 clones, about 90% seen once; the top ten hold 2.5%. The sample was peripheral blood. All receptors come from a man aged 50 to 59 with active COVID-19.

A few counts support this clone. The CDR3 is CASSIGTSLSYNEQFF. CDR3 sequence (DNA): TGTGCCAGTAGTATTGGGACTAGCCTCTCCTACAATGAGCAGTTCTTC. The rearrangement uses TRBV19 and TRBJ2-1; 9 nucleotides agree with TRBD2. The CDR3 extends over 16 amino acids. The V and J ends lost 3 bases and 0 bases, in that order; junction bases with no gene match: 3. Germline loops: CDR1 LNHDA, CDR2 SQIVND (reference sequence).

The chain is built from TRBV25-1 and TRBJ2-7; D perhaps matches TRBD1 (6 bases). Germline-derived CDR1 and CDR2 are MGHDK and SYGVNS. The CDR3 extends over 13 amino acids. V was clipped by 3 bases and J by 4 bases, with 10 bases between them. CDR3 in DNA: TGTGCCAGCAGTGAGGGGGCCCTATACGAGCAGTACTTC. Translation gives CASSEGALYEQYF.

The chain combines TRBV5-4 with TRBJ2-1; weak D call: TRBD2 (6 bases). This CDR3 is 17 amino acids long. In germline, CDR1 is SGHNT, CDR2 YYREEE (reference sequence). Trimming shortened V by 4 bases and J by 0 bases, and 17 bases separated the two germline ends. The CDR3 region has the DNA TGTGCCAGCAGCACGGGACTTGGGACTCGCTCCTACAATGAGCAGTTCTTC. It codes for CASSTGLGTRSYNEQFF.

The V and J genes are TRBV3-1 (or the pseudogene TRBV3-2) and TRBJ2-1, with D perhaps TRBD2 (6 bases). CDR3 size: 16 residues. V was pared by 7 bases and J by 2 bases, with 18 bases between. CDR1 is LGHDT, CDR2 YNNKEL, per germline (reference sequence). The CDR3: CASITGTPGPYNEQFF. For the CDR3, the DNA is TGTGCCAGCATCACCGGGACTCCGGGCCCCTACAATGAGCAGTTCTTC.

The gene calls are TRBV29-1 and TRBJ2-7; 8 bases are shared with TRBD1. The CDR3 is made up of 13 amino acids. CDR1 is SQVTM, CDR2 ANQGSEA, per germline. After removal of 5 bases from V and 3 bases from J, the junction contained 6 bases not matched to a gene. The DNA for the CDR3 is TGCAGCGTTATACGGACAGGGAACTACGAGCAGTACTTC. Amino acids: CSVIRTGNYEQYF.

The V call is TRBV7-8, the J call TRBJ1-1; TRBD1 agrees at 9 bases. This CDR3 spans 14 amino acids. Per the germline V gene, CDR1 is SGHVS and CDR2 is FQNEAQ. V lost 5 bases, J lost 3 bases, and 4 bases stayed unmatched. CDR3 protein: CASSAGTGHTEAFF. Here the CDR3 DNA reads TGTGCCAGCAGCGCCGGGACAGGGCACACTGAAGCTTTCTTT.

The genes are TRBV5-1 and TRBJ1-4; maybe TRBD1 (5 bases). The germline gives CDR1 SGHRS, CDR2 YFSETQ. Trimming shortened V by 0 bases and J by 4 bases, and 13 bases separated the two germline ends. The CDR3 runs 16 residues. The CDR3 here is CASSLGPQGYNEKLFF. DNA for the CDR3: TGCGCCAGCAGCTTGGGGCCCCAGGGCTATAATGAAAAACTGTTTTTT.

V and J are TRBV6-1 and TRBJ1-2; maybe TRBD1 (6 bases). The CDR3 extends over 15 amino acids. Trimming stripped 2 bases from V and 1 base from J, with 11 bases between. From germline, CDR1 is MNHNS and CDR2 SASEGT. CDR3: CASSEKQGLNYGYTF. In DNA, the CDR3 is TGTGCCAGCAGTGAAAAACAGGGCCTTAACTATGGCTACACCTTC.

The chain joins TRBV5-4 to TRBJ1-6; possibly TRBD1 for D (6 bases). From germline, CDR1 is SGHNT and CDR2 YYREEE (reference sequence). V was pared by 4 bases and J by 9 bases, with 23 bases between. The CDR3 consists of 17 residues. The CDR3 DNA is TGTGCCAGCAGCCAAAGGGGGGGCCTCGGGGGTAGTTCACCCCTCCACTTT. Translated: CASSQRGGLGGSSPLHF.

V gene TRBV19 combines with J gene TRBJ1-1, with 7 bases fitting TRBD1. V shed 4 bases and J 1 base; nucleotides not matched to a gene: 6. Germline values: CDR1 LNHDA, CDR2 SQIVND (reference sequence). This CDR3 contains 15 residues. This CDR3 is CASSKTGTANTEAFF. CDR3 sequence (DNA): TGTGCCAGTAGTAAGACCGGGACAGCGAACACTGAAGCTTTCTTT.

This clone was detected only once. The rearrangement links TRBV11-3 to TRBJ1-3, with TRBD1 as a possible D gene (5 bases). V was clipped by 5 bases and J by 8 bases, with 19 bases between them. The CDR3 loop spans 15 amino acids. Germline V lookup: CDR1 SGHNT, CDR2 YENEEA. The CDR3 DNA follows: TGTGCCAGCAGCCCGGGGACTGCGTACCTCGACACCATATATTTT. Translated: CASSPGTAYLDTIYF.

Turning to this clone: The junction departs from germline at one end; a sequencing error may be responsible. The chain is built from TRBV5-1 and TRBJ1-5, with D perhaps matching TRBD1 (5 bases). The V gene's germline CDR1 is SGHRS and CDR2 YFSETQ. The CDR3 contains 14 residues. In DNA, the CDR3 is TGCGCCCGCAGCCGGCGGGGGGGGAGTCAGCCCCAGCATTTT. Translated: CARSRRGGSQPQHF.

As for this clone: Within the sample, other DNA sequences also encode this same CDR3. This chain uses TRBV14 with TRBJ1-2, with no clear D. In germline, CDR1 is SGHDN, CDR2 FVKESK. The CDR3 totals 13 residues. V shed 4 bases and J shed 0 bases, with 6 bases lying between them. CDR3 in amino acids: CASSPQSNYGYTF. CDR3 DNA: TGTGCCAGCAGCCCACAGTCTAACTATGGCTACACCTTC.

The chain employs TRBV5-4 and TRBJ2-7; D remains ambiguous. The V gene lost 0 bases and the J gene lost 0 bases, with 10 bases spanning the gap. The CDR3 spans 15 residues. Germline values: CDR1 SGHNT, CDR2 YYREEE (reference sequence). Here the CDR3 reads CASSLGIESSYEQYF. The CDR3, as DNA: TGTGCCAGCAGCTTGGGTATAGAAAGCTCCTACGAGCAGTACTTC.

This chain connects TRBV29-1 to TRBJ2-3, with D maybe TRBD2 (6 bases). Trimming left V 8 bases short and J 3 bases short, with 21 bases between. The CDR3 consists of 15 residues. Looked up from germline, CDR1 is SQVTM and CDR2 is ANQGSEA. In nucleotides, the CDR3 is TGCAGCCCTCCGGGAAGGTCAGGGAGGACAGATACGCAGTATTTT. This sequence encodes CSPPGRSGRTDTQYF.

This CDR3 reads CASSPGQYGYTF. In DNA form, the CDR3 reads TGTGCCAGCAGCCCTGGACAGTATGGCTACACCTTC. The V and J genes are TRBV5-6 and TRBJ1-2; a weak D match, TRBD1 (6 bases). The CDR3 covers 12 residues. Germline V lookup: CDR1 SGHDT, CDR2 YYEEEE. V was clipped by 4 bases and J by 5 bases, with 9 bases between them.

The rearrangement joins TRBV12-3 or TRBV12-4 to TRBJ2-7; tentatively, D is TRBD1 (6 bases). Trimming took off 7 bases at V and 7 bases at J, with 11 bases between the two ends. The CDR3 extends over 11 amino acids. The CDR3 reads CASTTGSEQYF. In DNA form, the CDR3 reads TGTGCCAGCACGACAGGAAGTGAGCAGTACTTC.

This chain connects TRBV27 to TRBJ2-7; D ambiguous. Germline-derived CDR1 and CDR2 are MNHEY and SMNVEV (reference sequence). V lost 0 bases and J lost 6, with 15 bases in between. The CDR3 totals 15 residues. The CDR3 nucleotides read TGTGCCAGCAGTTTATCGGGCCCATTTCGGTCCGAGCAGTACTTC. This encodes CASSLSGPFRSEQYF.

This rearrangement joins TRBV5-5 to TRBJ1-2; 7 bases line up with TRBD1. CDR1 is SGHKS, CDR2 YYEKEE, per germline (reference sequence). The V and J ends lost 2 bases and 6 bases, in that order; junction bases with no gene match: 4. The CDR3 contains 13 residues. CDR3 DNA sequence: TGTGCCAGCAGCTTCCAGGGGGGAAATGGCTACACCTTC. Translated, it gives CASSFQGGNGYTF.

This clone occurred a few times. The chain couples TRBV5-1 to TRBJ1-6, with no clear D. V lost 1 base to trimming and J lost 5 bases, with 4 bases between them. CDR1 SGHRS and CDR2 YFSETQ come from the germline V gene. The CDR3 totals 13 residues. Written as DNA, the CDR3 is TGCGCCAGCAGCTTGTCCGATAATTCACCCCTCCACTTT. Translated: CASSLSDNSPLHF.